The 8 T cell receptor beta chains below were found in one sample sequenced in a study of T-cell reconstitution after alpha-beta-depleted transplantation in children (dated by TCRdb to 2016 to 2018). Libraries were prepared through PCR. The instrument given in TCRdb is Illumina HiSeq 2500. TCR libraries were prepared with molecular barcoding, using unique molecular identifiers to normalize TCRbeta repertoire quantification. TCRdb reworked the public reads: Q25 trimming with fastp, MiXCR clone assembly, productive beta chains retained. Rows are unified per CDR3 protein, each entry keeping the most common DNA and genes. The sample table holds 600,000 to 700,000 distinct CDR3 sequences, of which around 17% were seen once. 1.1% of the sample is held by the ten biggest clonotypes. Sequenced material: PBMCs from the stem cell graft donor, taken from the stem cell graft. These receptors came from a human donor who donated a stem cell graft to a child with acute myeloid leukemia.

This clonotype was seen only a few times. J is TRBJ1-5 and V is TRBV12-3 or TRBV12-4; no firm D call. CDR3 length equals 15 residues. Between the trimmed V and J ends, which lost 2 bases and 7 bases, there was a span of 15 bases. CDR3 in amino acids: CASSLSDNLRQPQHF. The DNA for the CDR3 is TGTGCCAGCAGTTTAAGCGACAACTTGAGGCAGCCCCAGCATTTT.

This clonotype has ten or more counts. This rearrangement joins TRBV15 to TRBJ1-4; D gene uncertain. The CDR3 covers 13 residues. V lost 0 bases and J 7 bases, leaving 6 bases between the germline ends. Germline V gene lookup returns CDR1 LNHNV and CDR2 YYDKDF (reference sequence). The CDR3 protein is CATSRDEVEKLFF. CDR3 nucleotides: TGTGCCACCAGCAGAGATGAGGTTGAAAAACTGTTTTTT.

This clonotype was picked up a small number of times. The J gene is TRBJ1-5, the V gene TRBV7-2; possibly TRBD1 for D (5 bases). Trimming took 5 bases from V and 2 from J, leaving 13 bases between them. Germline values: CDR1 SGHTA, CDR2 FQGNSA. This CDR3 is 15 amino acids long. This chain's CDR3 is CASSPSSRGNQPQHF. CDR3 in DNA: TGTGCCAGCAGCCCCTCCAGCAGGGGCAATCAGCCCCAGCATTTT.

This sequence joins TRBV29-1 and TRBJ2-2, with TRBD1 matching over 9 bases. Germline CDR1 reads SQVTM; CDR2 reads ANQGSEA. Trimming cost V 3 bases and J 4 bases; bases outside gene matches: 6. The CDR3 has 15 amino acids. CDR3 coding DNA: TGCAGCGTTGAGCCGGGACAGGGAGGCACCGGGGAGCTGTTTTTT. Translating it yields CSVEPGQGGTGELFF.

The V call is TRBV7-6, the J call TRBJ1-5; no clear D. This CDR3 region has 15 residues. V lost 1 base, J lost 5 bases, and 12 bases lay in between. Germline loops: CDR1 SGHVS, CDR2 FNYEAQ. In DNA form, the CDR3 reads TGTGCCAGCAGCTTAGGAGGCCCCTCATATCAGCCCCAGCATTTT. This encodes CASSLGGPSYQPQHF. The full variable domain, with the rest looked up from reference TRBV7-6 and TRBJ1-5, is GAGVSQSPRYKVTKRGQDVALRCDPISGHVSLYWYRQALGQGPEFLTYFNYEAQQDKSGLPNDRFSAERPEGSISTLTIQRTEQRDSAMYRCASSLGGPSYQPQHFGDGTRLSIL.

This clonotype came up a few times. The genes are TRBV11-2 and TRBJ1-5, with D uncertain. Trimming took off 3 bases at V and 6 bases at J, with 12 bases between the two ends. CDR3 length equals 14 residues. CDR1 and CDR2 from the germline V gene are SGHAT and FQNNGV. The CDR3 here is CASSLGPKGQPQHF. Here the CDR3 DNA reads TGTGCCAGCAGCTTGGGCCCCAAGGGTCAGCCCCAGCATTTT.

This clonotype was picked up one time. The chain combines TRBV9 with TRBJ2-5; D may be TRBD1 or TRBD2 (5 bases each). The CDR3 runs to 14 residues. Germline CDR1 SGDLS, CDR2 YYNGEE. Trimming took off 4 bases at V and 2 bases at J, with 12 bases between the two ends. The CDR3 DNA sequence: TGTGCCAGCAGCTCCGGGACCAATCAAGAGACCCAGTACTTC. This encodes CASSSGTNQETQYF.

This clonotype was recorded at least ten times. The chain links TRBV19 to TRBJ1-5; D is undetermined. The V end lost 7 bases, the J end lost 2 bases, and 9 bases lay between the germline ends. Germline V gives CDR1 LNHDA, CDR2 SQIVND (reference sequence). The CDR3 sequence is 13 residues long. The CDR3 bases are TGTGCCAGTATGTCCGGGGGCAATCAGCCCCAGCATTTT. Its translation: CASMSGGNQPQHF.